The 32 T cell receptor beta chains given below trace back to one sample, sequenced in a study of yellow fever vaccine responses in identical twins. TCRdb reprocessed the RT-PCR reads with MiXCR, giving one entry per CDR3 protein. The sample yields about 16,000 distinct CDR3 sequences, about four fifths seen once. The sequencing here drew on T cells from blood (PBMCs), unsorted or a sorted subset (not recorded which), taken before or after yellow fever vaccination (not recorded which). The receptors were gathered from a woman between 18 and 29 years old who received the yellow fever vaccine.

The rearrangement joins TRBV20-1 to TRBJ2-7; 7 bases agree with TRBD1. The germline CDR1 and CDR2 sequences are DFQATT and SNEGSKA (reference sequence). The CDR3 consists of 13 residues. After removal of 5 bases from V and 0 bases from J, the junction contained 4 bases not matched to a gene. The chain's CDR3 is CSADGDSSYEQYF. CDR3 DNA: TGCAGTGCTGACGGGGACAGCTCCTACGAGCAGTACTTC.

A single count supports this clonotype. The gene calls are TRBV6-5 and TRBJ1-6, with TRBD1 identical over 9 bases. From germline, CDR1 is MNHEY and CDR2 SVGAGI. Trimming removed 0 bases from V and 0 bases from J; junction bases left unmatched: 3. This CDR3 region has 18 residues. The CDR3 DNA sequence: TGTGCCAGCAGTTACTCGGGACAGGGAAGCTCCTATAATTCACCCCTCCACTTT. As protein: CASSYSGQGSSYNSPLHF.

V and J are TRBV29-1 and TRBJ2-3; perhaps TRBD2 as D (5 bases). Germline assignment: CDR1 SQVTM and CDR2 ANQGSEA. V was shortened by 5 bases and J by 5 bases, with 11 bases between the two germline ends. CDR3 length: 12 residues. Here the CDR3 DNA reads TGCAGCGTTCCTCTCCGGGGAGATACGCAGTATTTT. Its translation is CSVPLRGDTQYF.

V is TRBV6-5 and J is TRBJ1-5; the D is unclear. Between the trimmed V and J ends, which lost 2 bases and 0 bases, there was a span of 8 bases. The CDR3 consists of 15 residues. Germline-derived CDR1 and CDR2 are MNHEY and SVGAGI. CDR3 nucleotides: TGTGCCAGCAGTTACGGGCAAAATAGCAATCAGCCCCAGCATTTT. This codes for CASSYGQNSNQPQHF.

This clonotype was counted a single time. This chain links TRBV20-1 with TRBJ2-7; D ambiguous. V lost 4 bases to trimming and J lost 3 bases, with 19 bases between them. Germline lookup yields CDR1 DFQATT and CDR2 SNEGSKA (reference sequence). The CDR3 has 15 residues. The CDR3 coding sequence is TGCAGTGCTAACCCCCGGCTGGGATTCAACTACGAGCAGTACTTC. Translated: CSANPRLGFNYEQYF.

The V call is TRBV28, the J call TRBJ2-5; TRBD1 might be the D (5 bases). Germline V lookup: CDR1 MDHEN, CDR2 SYDVKM. Trimming cost V 2 bases and J 4 bases, with 11 bases left between them. The CDR3 is 14 residues long. CDR3 sequence: CASSLGRATETQYF. For the CDR3, the DNA is TGTGCCAGCAGTTTAGGCAGGGCAACAGAGACCCAGTACTTC.

This chain connects TRBV29-1 to TRBJ2-2; 7 bases map to TRBD1. The CDR3 totals 13 residues. Looked up from germline, CDR1 is SQVTM and CDR2 is ANQGSEA. Unmatched junction bases numbered 3, after V lost 7 bases and J lost 1 base. In DNA, the CDR3 is TGCAGCGCGGGGACAGAGAACACCGGGGAGCTGTTTTTT. Encoded protein: CSAGTENTGELFF.

The V call is TRBV28, the J call TRBJ2-5, with D unclear. The CDR3 has 11 amino acids. The germline V and J ends were trimmed by 6 bases and 5 bases, with 7 bases remaining between them. CDR1 and CDR2 (germline): MDHEN, SYDVKM. Here the CDR3 DNA reads TGTGCCAGCAGGGATTACGAGACCCAGTACTTC. It codes for CASRDYETQYF.

The CDR3 protein is CASSLGGTGDTEAFF. The CDR3 nucleotides read TGTGCCAGCAGCTTGGGCGGGACAGGGGACACTGAAGCTTTCTTT. The chain carries TRBV7-7 and TRBJ1-1, with TRBD1 matching over 10 bases. V lost 3 bases, J lost 3 bases, and 4 bases stayed unmatched. CDR3 length equals 15 residues. The germline V gene encodes CDR1 SSHAT and CDR2 FNYEAQ (reference sequence).

This clonotype was recorded once. CDR3 residues: CASSVEEGSQYEQYF. Written as DNA, the CDR3 is TGTGCCAGCAGCGTAGAGGAGGGATCGCAGTACGAGCAGTACTTC. The chain couples TRBV9 to TRBJ2-7; TRBD2 might be the D (6 bases). Germline loops: CDR1 SGDLS, CDR2 YYNGEE. V lost 0 bases, J lost 4 bases, and 14 bases lay in between. CDR3 length equals 15 residues.

This sequence joins TRBV2 and TRBJ2-5, with D possibly called TRBD1 or TRBD2 (6 bases each). The germline V gene encodes CDR1 SNHLY and CDR2 FYNNEI. The V and J ends lost 2 bases and 7 bases respectively, with 14 bases between them. The CDR3 consists of 14 residues. The CDR3, as DNA: TGTGCCAGCAGTGAAAGTGTCGGGGGCTCGACCCAGTACTTC. Its protein is CASSESVGGSTQYF.

About this clonotype: The junction shows a germline mismatch at one end, possibly a read error. This chain links TRBV7-6 with TRBJ2-7; 11 bases are a match to TRBD2. This CDR3 spans 14 amino acids. CDR1 and CDR2 from the germline V gene are SGHVS and FNYEAQ. CDR3: CASSAGTSGYEQYF. CDR3 sequence (DNA): TGTGCTAGCAGCGCCGGGACTAGCGGCTACGAGCAGTACTTC.

V usage is TRBV18 and J usage is TRBJ2-7, with 12 bases lining up with TRBD2. Germline trimming cut 3 bases from V and 3 bases from J; bases unmatched to any gene: 3. The CDR3 has 15 amino acids. Germline V lookup: CDR1 KGHSH, CDR2 LQKENI. CDR3 region: CASSPTSGSNYEQYF. In nucleotides, the CDR3 is TGTGCCAGCTCACCGACTAGCGGGAGTAACTACGAGCAGTACTTC.

The chain combines TRBV20-1 with TRBJ2-7; D possibly corresponds to TRBD2 (5 bases). This CDR3 has 11 amino acids. Trimming stripped 2 bases from V and 6 bases from J, with 8 bases between. Germline CDR1 DFQATT, CDR2 SNEGSKA (reference sequence). CDR3 nucleotide sequence: TGCAGTGCTAGATCCAGCGGCGAGCAGTACTTC. Residues: CSARSSGEQYF.

CDR3 DNA sequence: TGTGCCAGCTCACTCGACAGGGGGCCTGGCTACACCTTC. Encoded protein: CASSLDRGPGYTF. The V gene is TRBV18, the J gene TRBJ1-2, with 10 bases that match TRBD1. Germline V gives CDR1 KGHSH, CDR2 LQKENI. J lost 7 bases, V lost 4 bases, and 3 bases had no gene match. CDR3 length: 13 amino acids.

This sequence joins TRBV28 and TRBJ2-7; 11 nucleotides agree with TRBD1. V shed 7 bases and J 3 bases; nucleotides not matched to a gene: 5. The CDR3 loop spans 14 amino acids. CDR1 and CDR2 from the germline V gene are MDHEN and SYDVKM. CDR3 bases: TGTGCCAGCAAGCGGGACAGGGGGGTCTACGAGCAGTACTTC. Translated: CASKRDRGVYEQYF.

The chain uses TRBV20-1 and TRBJ2-7, with D perhaps matching TRBD2 (7 bases). The V end was cut by 3 bases, the J end by 2 bases, with 8 bases between. Germline CDR1 DFQATT, CDR2 SNEGSKA (reference sequence). This CDR3 has 12 residues. The CDR3 DNA follows: TGCAGTGCTAGGCGGGGGCCCTACGAGCAGTACTTC. Residues: CSARRGPYEQYF.

The chain carries TRBV24-1 and TRBJ2-1; 9 bases align to TRBD2. J lost 4 bases, V lost 3 bases, and 9 bases had no gene match. This CDR3 is 17 amino acids long. The germline V gene has CDR1 KGHDR and CDR2 SFDVKD. In DNA, the CDR3 is TGTGCCACCAGTGATCCTACCCTAGCGGGGCATTACAATGAGCAGTTCTTC. This codes for CATSDPTLAGHYNEQFF.

V usage is TRBV20-1 and J usage is TRBJ1-5; 7 positions match TRBD1. Trimming took 0 bases from V and 2 from J; bases not matched to a gene: 1. The CDR3 has 14 amino acids. Per the germline V gene, CDR1 is DFQATT and CDR2 is SNEGSKA (reference sequence). The CDR3 DNA is TGCAGTGCTAGAGATGGGACAGGCAATCAGCCCCAGCATTTT. This codes for CSARDGTGNQPQHF.

The chain has TRBV7-9 and TRBJ2-1, with D uncertain. CDR3 length: 11 residues. V was cut by 5 bases and J by 8 bases, with 7 bases left in between. Germline V gene data show CDR1 as SEHNR and CDR2 as FQNEAQ (reference sequence). This chain's CDR3 is CASSHLDEQFF. Here the CDR3 DNA reads TGTGCCAGCAGCCACTTAGATGAGCAGTTCTTC.

The rearrangement links TRBV28 to TRBJ2-1; D is unclear. CDR1 MDHEN and CDR2 SYDVKM come from the germline V gene. The CDR3 has 15 amino acids. The V end lost 5 bases, the J end lost 0 bases, and 11 bases lay between the germline ends. CDR3 coding DNA: TGTGCCAGCAGTCGGGTCACCCCCTCCTACAATGAGCAGTTCTTC. Its translation is CASSRVTPSYNEQFF.

The chain combines TRBV7-6 with TRBJ2-1, with D perhaps TRBD1 (5 bases). There are 14 residues in the CDR3. CDR1 and CDR2 (germline): SGHVS, FNYEAQ. V gave up 2 bases and J gave up 1 base, with 6 bases separating them. Here the CDR3 reads CASSLQGSYNEQFF. The CDR3 DNA reads as TGTGCCAGCAGCTTACAGGGATCCTACAATGAGCAGTTCTTC.

This clonotype has a handful of counts. J is TRBJ2-3 and V is TRBV2; no clear D gene. Deletions cut 2 bases from V and 7 bases from J, with 10 bases between. CDR3 length equals 13 residues. CDR1 SNHLY and CDR2 FYNNEI come from the germline V gene. CDR3 loop: CASSENTPNTQYF. The CDR3 coding sequence is TGTGCCAGCAGTGAAAATACACCCAATACGCAGTATTTT.

This sequence joins TRBV7-3 and TRBJ2-2, with D tentatively TRBD1 or TRBD2 (5 bases each). Per germline, CDR1 SGHTA and CDR2 FQGTGA. V lost 3 bases and J 0 bases, leaving 17 bases between the germline ends. This CDR3 is built from 18 residues. The DNA for the CDR3 is TGTGCCAGCAGCTTTCTCGGGGCTACTAAATCGAACACCGGGGAGCTGTTTTTT. This encodes CASSFLGATKSNTGELFF.

This chain links TRBV6-4 with TRBJ2-7, with 12 positions matching TRBD2. This CDR3 region has 16 residues. V was clipped by 4 bases and J by 1 base; unmatched bases: 5. Germline V gene data show CDR1 as MRHNA and CDR2 as SNTAGT. CDR3: CASSATSGGTSYEQYF. The CDR3 nucleotides are TGTGCCAGCAGTGCGACTAGCGGGGGAACATCCTACGAGCAGTACTTC.

The chain couples TRBV5-6 to TRBJ1-6; no definite D call. The CDR3 is 15 amino acids. Germline CDR1 is SGHDT and CDR2 is YYEEEE. Trimming removed 0 bases at V and 1 base at J, with 5 bases between. This CDR3 reads CASSLGGSYNSPLHF. The CDR3 nucleotides read TGTGCCAGCAGCTTGGGGGGTTCCTATAATTCACCCCTCCACTTT.

The rearrangement links TRBV7-3 to TRBJ1-1, with a possible D match to TRBD1 (6 bases). CDR3 length: 15 amino acids. Germline-derived CDR1 and CDR2 are SGHTA and FQGTGA. Trimming left V 1 base short and J 8 bases short, with 17 bases between. CDR3 region: CASSLIGDISAEAFF. CDR3 coding DNA: TGTGCCAGCAGCTTAATTGGGGACATCTCGGCCGAAGCTTTCTTT.

This chain connects TRBV19 to TRBJ2-1, with 11 bases identical to TRBD1. Unmatched junction bases numbered 7, after V lost 6 bases and J lost 6 bases. The CDR3 sequence is 15 residues long. CDR1 and CDR2 from the germline V gene are LNHDA and SQIVND (reference sequence). This CDR3 is CASSWDRGSLNEQFF. In DNA form, the CDR3 reads TGTGCCAGTAGCTGGGACAGGGGGAGCCTCAATGAGCAGTTCTTC.

This clonotype was seen once. This chain uses TRBV29-1 with TRBJ2-1; D ambiguous. V lost 6 bases, J lost 0 bases, and 15 bases lay in between. The CDR3 runs 15 residues. CDR1 is SQVTM, CDR2 ANQGSEA, per germline. In nucleotides, the CDR3 is TGCAGCGTGAAGGGATTTTCGAGCTCCTACAATGAGCAGTTCTTC. This codes for CSVKGFSSSYNEQFF.

This clonotype was detected only a few times. The CDR3 nucleotides are TGTGCCATCCGTCCAGGACAGGTGGGAAACACCATATATTTT. Its translation is CAIRPGQVGNTIYF. The gene calls are TRBV10-3 and TRBJ1-3, with 7 bases fitting TRBD1. Germline CDR1 reads ENHRY; CDR2 reads SYGVKD. The CDR3 contains 14 residues. Trimming cost V 8 bases and J 4 bases; bases outside gene matches: 8.

CDR3 bases: TGTGCCAGCAGCCCCCGGACGGCGAGCTCCTACAATGAGCAGTTCTTC. As protein: CASSPRTASSYNEQFF. The genes are TRBV11-1 and TRBJ2-1; D not resolved. Looked up from germline, CDR1 is SGHAT and CDR2 is FQDESV (reference sequence). V dropped 5 bases and J dropped 0 bases, with 14 bases sitting between them. The CDR3 contains 16 residues.

The table lists this clonotype with a few counts. This chain uses TRBV4-1 with TRBJ1-2; 7 bases map to TRBD1. Trimming cost V 1 base and J 3 bases; bases outside gene matches: 5. CDR1 and CDR2 from the germline V gene are MGHRA and YSYEKL. The CDR3 is 15 residues long. The CDR3: CASSQVTGYDYGYTF. The DNA for the CDR3 is TGCGCCAGCAGCCAAGTGACAGGGTACGACTATGGCTACACCTTC.